The rows below give T cell receptor beta chains drawn from one sample of a study of blood T cell repertoires in COVID-19. The table came from immunoSEQ multiplex PCR; TCRdb's copy has only in-frame clones and leaves some out. Of some 150,000 clones listed, approximately 91% are singletons. Sequencing used peripheral blood. The source is a man aged 45-65 years with active or convalescent COVID-19. CDR3s include the opening cysteine and the closing phenylalanine or tryptophan. A D gene is named only where the DNA matches it firmly. The listing skips clone size in some rows; elsewhere it reads once, few, many or a size class.

clone size: .; D gene: .; J gene: TRBJ1-5; V gene: TRBV19; CDR3 protein: CASSIRGPNQPQHF; CDR3 DNA: TGTGCCAGTAGTATCAGGGGACCTAATCAGCCCCAGCATTTT
clone size: .; D gene: .; J gene: TRBJ2-5; V gene: TRBV12-3/TRBV12-4; CDR3 protein: CASKRGKETQYF; CDR3 DNA: TGTGCCAGCAAGCGAGGGAAAGAGACCCAGTACTTC
clone size: .; D gene: .; J gene: TRBJ1-2; V gene: TRBV18; CDR3 protein: CASSPRGADGYTF; CDR3 DNA: TGTGCCAGCTCACCTCGGGGGGCAGATGGCTACACCTTC
clone size: .; D gene: TRBD2; J gene: TRBJ2-7; V gene: TRBV5-1; CDR3 protein: CASTGTSGLYEQYF; CDR3 DNA: TGCGCCAGCACCGGGACTAGCGGACTGTACGAGCAGTACTTC
clone size: .; D gene: .; J gene: TRBJ1-6; V gene: TRBV5-1; CDR3 protein: CASSLETASSPLHF; CDR3 DNA: TGCGCCAGCAGCTTGGAGACAGCCTCATCACCCCTCCACTTT
clone size: .; D gene: .; J gene: TRBJ2-5; V gene: TRBV30; CDR3 protein: CACTRGPQETQYF; CDR3 DNA: TGTGCCTGTACCAGGGGACCTCAAGAGACCCAGTACTTC
clone size: few; D gene: .; J gene: TRBJ2-7; V gene: TRBV6-5; CDR3 protein: CASSYSTGHYYEQYF; CDR3 DNA: TGTGCCAGCAGTTACTCAACTGGACATTACTACGAGCAGTACTTC
clone size: .; D gene: TRBD1; J gene: TRBJ1-2; V gene: TRBV19; CDR3 protein: CASSPSRTGGANYGYTF; CDR3 DNA: TGTGCCAGTAGTCCCTCTAGGACAGGGGGTGCTAACTATGGCTACACCTTC
clone size: .; D gene: TRBD2; J gene: TRBJ2-1; V gene: TRBV5-1; CDR3 protein: CASRAAGTSGGNEQFF; CDR3 DNA: TGCGCCAGCAGGGCCGCCGGGACTAGCGGGGGCAATGAGCAGTTCTTC
clone size: .; D gene: TRBD1; J gene: TRBJ2-7; V gene: TRBV2; CDR3 protein: CASSVGTGGGEQYF; CDR3 DNA: TGTGCCAGCAGTGTCGGGACAGGGGGCGGCGAGCAGTACTTC
clone size: .; D gene: TRBD2; J gene: TRBJ2-1; V gene: TRBV7-2; CDR3 protein: CASSRSGDPSYNEQFF; CDR3 DNA: TGTGCCAGCAGCCGTAGCGGGGACCCCTCCTACAATGAGCAGTTCTTC
clone size: .; D gene: .; J gene: TRBJ1-3; V gene: TRBV30; CDR3 protein: CAWSRQGLVAIYF; CDR3 DNA: TGTGCCTGGAGTCGTCAGGGTCTGGTCGCCATATATTTT
clone size: .; D gene: .; J gene: TRBJ2-7; V gene: TRBV5-1; CDR3 protein: CASSLRVSSYEQYF; CDR3 DNA: TGCGCCAGCAGCTTACGGGTTAGCTCCTACGAGCAGTACTTC
clone size: .; D gene: .; J gene: TRBJ2-3; V gene: TRBV18; CDR3 protein: CASSPTGADTQYF; CDR3 DNA: TGTGCCAGCTCACCGACCGGGGCAGATACGCAGTATTTT
clone size: .; D gene: TRBD2; J gene: TRBJ2-1; V gene: TRBV18; CDR3 protein: CASSPPQRERGYNEQFF; CDR3 DNA: TGTGCCAGCTCACCCCCTCAGCGGGAGCGGGGTTACAATGAGCAGTTCTTC
clone size: .; D gene: TRBD1; J gene: TRBJ1-5; V gene: TRBV19; CDR3 protein: CASSMLQGAHQPQHF; CDR3 DNA: TGTGCCAGTAGTATGCTACAGGGGGCCCATCAGCCCCAGCATTTT
clone size: .; D gene: TRBD2; J gene: TRBJ2-3; V gene: TRBV15; CDR3 protein: CATSRDLAGGSTDTQYF; CDR3 DNA: TGTGCCACCAGCAGAGATCTAGCGGGAGGGAGCACAGATACGCAGTATTTT
clone size: .; D gene: TRBD1; J gene: TRBJ1-5; V gene: TRBV18; CDR3 protein: CASSRTATGGGNQPQHF; CDR3 DNA: TGTGCCAGCTCGCGAACTGCGACAGGGGGCGGCAATCAGCCCCAGCATTTT
clone size: once; D gene: TRBD2; J gene: TRBJ2-3; V gene: TRBV7-9; CDR3 protein: CASTPGGDFTDTQYF; CDR3 DNA: TGTGCCAGCACCCCGGGGGGGGATTTCACAGATACGCAGTATTTT
clone size: .; D gene: .; J gene: TRBJ2-7; V gene: TRBV9; CDR3 protein: CASSPRDSGEAEQYF; CDR3 DNA: TGTGCCAGCAGCCCCCGGGACTCTGGGGAGGCCGAGCAGTACTTC
clone size: .; D gene: TRBD2; J gene: TRBJ2-1; V gene: TRBV7-6; CDR3 protein: CASTRLAGVPDEQFF; CDR3 DNA: TGTGCCAGCACCCGCCTAGCGGGAGTCCCCGATGAGCAGTTCTTC
clone size: .; D gene: TRBD1; J gene: TRBJ2-6; V gene: TRBV5-1; CDR3 protein: CASSDDRAGANVLTF; CDR3 DNA: TGCGCCAGCAGTGACGACAGGGCTGGGGCCAACGTCCTGACTTTC
clone size: .; D gene: TRBD1; J gene: TRBJ1-1; V gene: TRBV10-2; CDR3 protein: CASSEPDRGLRLNTEAFF; CDR3 DNA: TGCGCCAGCAGTGAGCCAGACAGGGGCCTTAGGTTGAACACTGAAGCTTTCTTT
clone size: .; D gene: .; J gene: TRBJ2-5; V gene: TRBV24-1; CDR3 protein: CATSGTGETQYF; CDR3 DNA: TGTGCCACCAGTGGAACGGGAGAGACCCAGTACTTC
clone size: .; D gene: TRBD2; J gene: TRBJ2-5; V gene: TRBV7-2; CDR3 protein: CASSLGTSGLSGETQYF; CDR3 DNA: TGTGCCAGCAGCTTAGGTACTAGCGGACTTAGCGGGGAGACCCAGTACTTC